The rows below give T cell receptor beta chains drawn from one sample of a study of identical twins. From the 5' RACE reads, TCRdb called clonotypes with MiXCR, one entry per CDR3 protein. The sample holds some 330,000 distinct CDR3 sequences; approximately 8.7% are singletons and the top ten take under 9.5%. Sequenced material: naive T cells sorted from blood. The receptors come from a woman between 45 and 65 years old in good health. Each CDR3 is given with its conserved first and last residue. The order of the fields is J gene, clone size, V gene, D gene, CDR3 protein, CDR3 DNA. A D gene is named only where the DNA matches it firmly. Expanded clones get a size class; other rows say once, few or many, or leave the size out.

J: TRBJ1-5; size: many; V: TRBV7-9; D: -; CDR3: CASSRGSDQPQHF; DNA: TGTGCCAGCAGCCGGGGTTCGGATCAGCCCCAGCATTTT
J: TRBJ1-2; size: few; V: TRBV4-1; D: -; CDR3: CASSQVVQTYGYTF; DNA: TGCGCCAGCAGCCAAGTGGTACAGACCTATGGCTACACCTTC
J: TRBJ2-3; size: -; V: TRBV2; D: -; CDR3: CASSETRQADTQYF; DNA: TGTGCCAGCAGTGAAACTAGACAGGCAGATACGCAGTATTTT
J: TRBJ2-4; size: few; V: TRBV7-9; D: -; CDR3: CASSPEPYF; DNA: TGTGCCAGCAGCCCTGAACCGTACTTC
J: TRBJ1-4; size: -; V: TRBV12-3/TRBV12-4; D: -; CDR3: CASRITGTPLEKLFF; DNA: TGTGCCAGCAGAATTACCGGGACGCCGTTGGAAAAACTGTTTTTT
J: TRBJ2-7; size: many; V: TRBV9; D: -; CDR3: CASSPRAASYEQYF; DNA: TGTGCCAGCAGCCCCCGGGCGGCCTCCTACGAGCAGTACTTC
J: TRBJ1-2; size: many; V: TRBV7-2; D: TRBD1; CDR3: CASSLAAGGDYGYTF; DNA: TGTGCCAGCAGCTTAGCGGCAGGGGGGGATTATGGCTACACCTTC
J: TRBJ2-2; size: -; V: TRBV15; D: -; CDR3: CATSRAANTGELFF; DNA: TGTGCCACCAGCAGAGCAGCGAACACCGGGGAGCTGTTTTTT
J: TRBJ2-1; size: -; V: TRBV5-1; D: -; CDR3: CASLDWNNEQFF; DNA: TGCGCCAGCCTTGACTGGAACAATGAGCAGTTCTTC
J: TRBJ2-3; size: many; V: TRBV11-1; D: -; CDR3: CASSSRPRTDTQYF; DNA: TGTGCCAGCAGCTCACGGCCACGCACAGATACGCAGTATTTT
J: TRBJ2-2; size: few; V: TRBV20-1; D: -; CDR3: CSAWTGANTGELFF; DNA: TGCAGTGCTTGGACCGGGGCGAACACCGGGGAGCTGTTTTTT
J: TRBJ2-1; size: -; V: TRBV7-6; D: -; CDR3: CASSLGFSKRVNEQFF; DNA: TGTGCCAGCAGCTTAGGTTTCAGTAAACGCGTCAATGAGCAGTTCTTC
J: TRBJ2-3; size: many; V: TRBV29-1; D: -; CDR3: CSVEGRGSTDTQYF; DNA: TGCAGCGTTGAAGGGCGGGGAAGCACAGATACGCAGTATTTT
J: TRBJ2-3; size: -; V: TRBV4-2; D: TRBD2; CDR3: CASTIAGGTDTQYF; DNA: TGTGCCAGCACTATAGCGGGAGGCACAGATACGCAGTATTTT
J: TRBJ2-1; size: many; V: TRBV28; D: TRBD2; CDR3: CASSPSGRGNEQFF; DNA: TGTGCCAGCAGTCCTAGCGGGAGGGGCAATGAGCAGTTCTTC
J: TRBJ2-4; size: -; V: TRBV2; D: -; CDR3: CASDRGSGDIQYF; DNA: TGTGCCAGCGATAGGGGGTCCGGGGACATTCAGTACTTC
J: TRBJ2-6; size: -; V: TRBV7-9; D: -; CDR3: CASSSGKGGLTGANVLTF; DNA: TGTGCCAGCAGCTCCGGGAAGGGGGGCCTAACTGGGGCCAACGTCCTGACTTTC
J: TRBJ1-1; size: -; V: TRBV2; D: -; CDR3: CASPDLKGANTEAFF; DNA: TGTGCCAGCCCAGACCTAAAGGGAGCTAACACTGAAGCTTTCTTT
J: TRBJ2-5; size: -; V: TRBV7-9; D: -; CDR3: CASSLGSEKETQYF; DNA: TGTGCCAGCAGCTTAGGTAGCGAAAAAGAGACCCAGTACTTC
J: TRBJ2-5; size: -; V: TRBV20-1; D: TRBD2; CDR3: CSARDWVAGAQETQYF; DNA: TGCAGTGCTAGAGATTGGGTAGCGGGGGCACAAGAGACCCAGTACTTC
J: TRBJ2-7; size: -; V: TRBV12-3/TRBV12-4; D: -; CDR3: CASSLIVAGEQYF; DNA: TGTGCCAGCAGTTTGATAGTTGCAGGAGAGCAGTACTTC
J: TRBJ1-2; size: few; V: TRBV7-9; D: -; CDR3: CASTAGTFYGYTF; DNA: TGTGCCAGCACCGCGGGGACATTTTATGGCTACACCTTC
J: TRBJ2-3; size: -; V: TRBV2; D: TRBD1; CDR3: CASSLTGGHTQYF; DNA: TGTGCCAGCAGTCTTACAGGGGGCCATACGCAGTATTTT
J: TRBJ2-2; size: few; V: TRBV7-2; D: TRBD2; CDR3: CAKSGLAGTGELFF; DNA: TGTGCCAAATCAGGATTAGCGGGAACCGGGGAGCTGTTTTTT
J: TRBJ1-5; size: many; V: TRBV12-3/TRBV12-4; D: -; CDR3: CATSSGRNNQPQHF; DNA: TGTGCCACCTCCTCTGGACGGAACAATCAGCCCCAGCATTTT
J: TRBJ2-7; size: -; V: TRBV6-6; D: -; CDR3: CASRVHSLPSSYEQYF; DNA: TGTGCCAGCAGGGTGCATAGTCTCCCGAGCTCCTACGAGCAGTACTTC